Sequencing of this T cell receptor beta chain was carried out in a study of shared clonotypes between healthy human individuals. V gave up 0 bases and J gave up 8 bases, with 16 bases separating them. Germline V gives CDR1 SGHRS, CDR2 YFSETQ. The CDR3 runs 15 residues. The sorted-subset replicate PCRs were given about 210 ng DNA, which is 31,000 or so T cell genomes. Produced via immunoSEQ multiplex PCR; TCRdb's table is partial and in-frame only. Of 2,500,000 or so clones in the sample, roughly 93% were seen once. This clonotype originated in a man aged 18 to 29 in good health. Some clones in this sample may be carry-over from other donors' samples. Material: naive CD4+ T cells from PBMCs. Subset noted: CD45RA+ positively selected. V gene TRBV5-1 combines with J gene TRBJ2-3; the D call may be TRBD1 or TRBD2 (5 bases each). The CDR3 is CASSLDLGGKGTQYF. CDR3 DNA sequence: TGCGCCAGCAGCTTGGATCTTGGGGGAAAGGGTACGCAGTATTTT.